This T cell receptor beta chain is drawn from a study of T-cell reconstitution after alpha-beta-depleted transplantation in children. This clonotype was seen a handful of times. Between the trimmed V and J ends, which lost 0 bases and 0 bases, there was a span of 11 bases. CDR1 is MNHEY and CDR2 is SVGAGI in the germline V gene. The CDR3 length is 17 residues. Construction of the TCRbeta library involved unique molecular identifiers. TCRdb ran MiXCR on the PCR reads and lists one entry per CDR3 protein. The sample contains 490,000 or so distinct CDR3 sequences, roughly an eighth of which appear only once.

This sequence originates from a human donor who donated a stem cell graft to a child with combined immunodeficiency. Sequences were derived from PBMCs from the stem cell graft donor, sampled from the stem cell graft. V and J are TRBV6-5 and TRBJ2-2; no definite D call. DNA of the CDR3: TGTGCCAGCAGTTACTCGAACGGGCGGACGAACACCGGGGAGCTGTTTTTT. Its translation is CASSYSNGRTNTGELFF.